Presented here are 28 T cell receptor beta chains from one specimen sequenced in a study of T cell responses to AZD1222 COVID-19 vaccine. TCRdb's table, derived via immunoSEQ multiplex PCR, lists solely in-frame clones and lacks some. Of roughly 140,000 clones in the sample, approximately 90% were seen once. This sample comprised peripheral blood, obtained on day 0 of AZD1222 vaccination. These receptor sequences come from an adult in good health.

V gene TRBV5-1 combines with J gene TRBJ1-6; tentative D call: TRBD1 (5 bases). Per the germline V gene, CDR1 is SGHRS and CDR2 is YFSETQ. The V gene lost 3 bases and the J gene lost 6 bases, with 19 bases spanning the gap. This CDR3 is built from 17 residues. CDR3 protein: CASSSYPDAGRNSPLHF. The CDR3 DNA reads TGCGCCAGCAGCTCCTACCCTGACGCGGGACGTAATTCACCCCTCCACTTT.

The chain combines TRBV5-1 with TRBJ2-2; D remains unclear. Between the trimmed V and J ends, which lost 6 bases and 3 bases, there was a span of 12 bases. The CDR3 spans 14 residues. CDR1 is SGHRS, CDR2 YFSETQ, per germline. DNA of the CDR3: TGCGCCAGCAAAAACAGTGATTACACCGGGGAGCTGTTTTTT. The encoded protein is CASKNSDYTGELFF.

The chain employs TRBV28 and TRBJ2-3; TRBD2 matches 11 bases. The CDR3 loop spans 15 amino acids. Germline V gene sequence: CDR1 MDHEN, CDR2 SYDVKM. V shed 6 bases and J 4 bases; nucleotides not matched to a gene: 6. The CDR3 DNA reads TGTGCCAGCAGGCTAACTAGCGGGAGATCAGATACGCAGTATTTT. Encoded protein: CASRLTSGRSDTQYF.

The chain links TRBV3-1 (or the pseudogene TRBV3-2) to TRBJ1-2; D gene ambiguous. The CDR3 has 13 amino acids. The V and J ends lost 1 base and 2 bases respectively, with 5 bases between them. Germline CDR1 LGHDT, CDR2 YNNKEL (reference sequence). CDR3 DNA sequence: TGTGCCAGCAGCCAAGCCGCAAACTATGGCTACACCTTC. This encodes CASSQAANYGYTF.

This clone has a single count. The chain is built from TRBV7-9 and TRBJ1-5; the D gene is possibly TRBD1 (6 bases). V was clipped by 5 bases and J by 1 base, with 12 bases between them. Germline V CDR1 and CDR2: SEHNR, FQNEAQ (reference sequence). This CDR3 has 15 residues. The CDR3 spells CASSPGGTSNQPQHF. CDR3 DNA sequence: TGTGCCAGCAGCCCTGGGGGGACAAGCAATCAGCCCCAGCATTTT.

This chain connects TRBV12-3 or TRBV12-4 to TRBJ2-7; 13 positions match TRBD2. This CDR3 has 12 amino acids. The V segment lost 6 bases and the J segment 11 bases; nucleotides outside the gene matches: 4. CDR3 nucleotide sequence: TGTGCCAGCAGCGTAGGGACTAGCGGGGAGTACTTC. It specifies CASSVGTSGEYF.

The rearrangement links TRBV9 to TRBJ1-5; possible D gene TRBD1, 6 bases. This CDR3 spans 14 amino acids. V was clipped by 3 bases and J by 5 bases, with 12 bases between them. Per germline, CDR1 SGDLS and CDR2 YYNGEE. CDR3 sequence (DNA): TGTGCCAGCAGCGGACGGGACATGCATCAGCCCCAGCATTTT. It translates to CASSGRDMHQPQHF. The complete variable domain, with remaining parts taken from reference TRBV9 and TRBJ1-5, reads DSGVTQTPKHLITATGQRVTLRCSPRSGDLSVYWYQQSLDQGLQFLIQYYNGEERAKGNILERFSAQQFPDLHSELNLSSLELGDSALYFCASSGRDMHQPQHFGDGTRLSIL.

The rearrangement uses TRBV6-5 and TRBJ2-2, with D maybe TRBD1 (5 bases). V was trimmed by 2 bases and J by 1 base, leaving 8 bases between them. The length of the CDR3 is 15 residues. Germline CDR1 MNHEY, CDR2 SVGAGI. The CDR3 reads CASSYGALNTGELFF. The CDR3 region has the DNA TGTGCCAGCAGTTACGGGGCTTTGAACACCGGGGAGCTGTTTTTT.

As DNA, the CDR3 is TGTGCCAGCAGGATCCAAGGGGGCCCCTACGGCTACACCTTC. This sequence encodes CASRIQGGPYGYTF. This chain links TRBV27 with TRBJ1-2; the match to TRBD1 covers 7 bases. Germline CDR1 MNHEY, CDR2 SMNVEV (reference sequence). The CDR3 has 14 residues. V shed 6 bases and J 8 bases; nucleotides not matched to a gene: 12.

The chain joins TRBV28 to TRBJ2-5; 11 nucleotides match TRBD2. V lost 11 bases, J lost 9 bases, and 14 bases stayed unmatched. Germline CDR1 is MDHEN and CDR2 is SYDVKM. The CDR3 contains 14 residues. The CDR3 loop is CAGQASGGPRAQYF. The CDR3 bases are TGTGCCGGCCAAGCTAGCGGGGGGCCGAGGGCCCAGTACTTC. Variable domain in full (rest from reference TRBV28 and TRBJ2-5): DVKVTQSSRYLVKRTGEKVFLECVQDMDHENMFWYRQDPGLGLRLIYFSYDVKMKEKGDIPEGYSVSREKKERFSLILESASTNQTSMYLCAGQASGGPRAQYFGPGTRLLVL.

The chain employs TRBV19 and TRBJ2-7; D gene ambiguous. V was pared by 6 bases and J by 4 bases, with 7 bases between. Per germline, CDR1 LNHDA and CDR2 SQIVND (reference sequence). The CDR3 loop spans 11 amino acids. The DNA for the CDR3 is TGTGCCAGTAGGAGTGAGTACGAGCAGTACTTC. Translation: CASRSEYEQYF.

This clone occurred once. This chain uses TRBV4-1 with TRBJ2-3, with 7 bases aligning to TRBD2. The CDR3 has 16 amino acids. Germline V gene data show CDR1 as MGHRA and CDR2 as YSYEKL. J lost 3 bases, V lost 1 base, and 7 bases had no gene match. This CDR3 is CASSQGRGSMTDTQYF. In DNA form, the CDR3 reads TGCGCCAGCAGCCAAGGACGCGGGAGTATGACAGATACGCAGTATTTT.

The V call is TRBV15, the J call TRBJ2-2; tentatively, D is TRBD1 or TRBD2 (5 bases each). CDR3 size: 15 residues. Trimming cost V 6 bases and J 2 bases, with 13 bases left between them. Germline CDR1 and CDR2: LNHNV and YYDKDF (reference sequence). DNA for the CDR3: TGTGCCACCAGGGTGGGAGACAGTAACACCGGGGAGCTGTTTTTT. Amino acids: CATRVGDSNTGELFF.

The gene calls are TRBV20-1 and TRBJ2-7, with D uncertain. The germline CDR1 and CDR2 sequences are DFQATT and SNEGSKA (reference sequence). Trimming stripped 3 bases from V and 3 bases from J, with 9 bases between. The CDR3 is made up of 12 amino acids. In nucleotides, the CDR3 is TGCAGTGCTAGTGGTACCCTCTACGAGCAGTACTTC. As protein: CSASGTLYEQYF.

The V gene is TRBV19, the J gene TRBJ2-7; D is unresolved. The CDR3 consists of 12 residues. The ends were cut back, 3 bases at V and 5 bases at J, with 8 bases in the middle. The germline gives CDR1 LNHDA, CDR2 SQIVND (reference sequence). The CDR3 reads CASSMQGHEQYF. The DNA for the CDR3 is TGTGCCAGTAGTATGCAAGGCCACGAGCAGTACTTC.

The chain employs TRBV27 and TRBJ2-7; TRBD2 might be the D (5 bases). The germline V gene encodes CDR1 MNHEY and CDR2 SMNVEV (reference sequence). V lost 1 base and J lost 0, with 10 bases in between. CDR3 length equals 15 residues. In DNA, the CDR3 is TGTGCCAGCAGTTTATGGGAGTCTAGCTCCTACGAGCAGTACTTC. Amino acids: CASSLWESSSYEQYF.

The V call is TRBV11-2, the J call TRBJ2-3; D is unresolved. From germline, CDR1 is SGHAT and CDR2 FQNNGV. Trimming cost V 1 base and J 6 bases, with 14 bases left between them. The CDR3 has 15 amino acids. CDR3 loop: CASSLVPGSLDTQYF. The CDR3 DNA sequence: TGTGCCAGCAGCTTAGTGCCCGGATCCTTGGATACGCAGTATTTT.

The chain links TRBV4-1 to TRBJ1-1; tentatively, D is TRBD1 (6 bases). V was trimmed by 1 base and J by 5 bases, leaving 17 bases between them. Per the germline V gene, CDR1 is MGHRA and CDR2 is YSYEKL. This CDR3 is 16 amino acids long. In DNA form, the CDR3 reads TGCGCCAGCAGCCAAGTTGGGTGGCAGGGGAGGACTGAAGCTTTCTTT. It specifies CASSQVGWQGRTEAFF.

This chain uses TRBV10-1 with TRBJ2-1; D unresolved. V gave up 6 bases and J gave up 9 bases, with 18 bases separating them. This CDR3 contains 14 residues. The germline gives CDR1 WNHNN, CDR2 SYGVQD (reference sequence). The CDR3 spells CASSATSGASEQFF. The CDR3 region has the DNA TGCGCCAGCAGCGCAACCTCCGGAGCCTCTGAGCAGTTCTTC.

This clone has a single count. The J gene is TRBJ2-1, the V gene TRBV7-2; no clear D. V lost 2 bases, J lost 0 bases, and 8 bases lay in between. The CDR3 spans 15 residues. The V gene's germline CDR1 is SGHTA and CDR2 FQGNSA. The CDR3 here is CASSLSPYSYNEQFF. The CDR3 nucleotides read TGTGCCAGCAGCTTATCCCCATACTCCTACAATGAGCAGTTCTTC.

The gene calls are TRBV19 and TRBJ1-2; 9 bases align to TRBD1. Trimming at V came to 5 bases and at J to 7 bases, leaving 14 bases not matched to a gene. Per germline, CDR1 LNHDA and CDR2 SQIVND (reference sequence). The CDR3 spans 16 residues. CDR3 residues: CASSLYDRGTTPGYTF. The CDR3 region has the DNA TGTGCCAGTAGTTTGTATGACAGGGGGACGACTCCTGGCTACACCTTC.

This clone appeared a single time. J is TRBJ1-6 and V is TRBV5-1; D is possibly TRBD1 (6 bases). Trimming took off 4 bases at V and 9 bases at J, with 23 bases between the two ends. Germline values: CDR1 SGHRS, CDR2 YFSETQ. The CDR3 has 17 amino acids. CDR3 protein: CASSLTLTGSFTSPLHF. As DNA, the CDR3 is TGCGCCAGCAGCCTGACTCTCACAGGGAGCTTCACTTCACCCCTCCACTTT.

This rearrangement joins TRBV4-1 to TRBJ1-1; D is unclear. V dropped 1 base and J dropped 1 base, with 7 bases sitting between them. CDR1 MGHRA and CDR2 YSYEKL come from the germline V gene. This CDR3 comprises 14 residues. CDR3 in DNA: TGCGCCAGCAGCCAAGCGGGTCGGAACACTGAAGCTTTCTTT. Amino acid sequence: CASSQAGRNTEAFF.

The rearrangement joins TRBV6-6 to TRBJ1-1; no clear D gene. From germline, CDR1 is MNHNY and CDR2 SVGAGI (reference sequence). CDR3 length: 13 residues. The V end lost 8 bases, the J end lost 3 bases, and 13 bases lay between the germline ends. The CDR3 nucleotides read TGTGCCAGCGGCCTCAAAAGCGACACTGAAGCTTTCTTT. Amino acid sequence: CASGLKSDTEAFF.

The chain employs TRBV3-1 (or the pseudogene TRBV3-2) and TRBJ1-1; TRBD1 is a possible D gene (5 bases). V shed 2 bases and J shed 1 base, with 20 bases lying between them. The CDR3 spans 18 residues. Germline-derived CDR1 and CDR2 are LGHDT and YNNKEL (reference sequence). In DNA, the CDR3 is TGTGCCAGCAGCCAATATTTACCGGTGGGGCACAAGAACACTGAAGCTTTCTTT. Its protein product is CASSQYLPVGHKNTEAFF.

Regarding this clone: One end of the junction does not line up with germline, which may come from a read error. This specimen includes other DNA sequences encoding the same CDR3. The V call is TRBV27, the J call TRBJ2-7; 8 nucleotides match TRBD2. Germline CDR1 and CDR2: MNHEY and SMNVEV (reference sequence). This CDR3 is built from 16 residues. Written as DNA, the CDR3 is TGTGCCAGCAGTCTATCATTAACTAGCGGACACTACGAGCAGTACTTC. It yields the protein CASSLSLTSGHYEQYF.

This rearrangement joins TRBV12-5 to TRBJ1-5, with 8 bases lining up with TRBD1. The CDR3 length is 16 residues. Unmatched junction bases numbered 6, after V lost 0 bases and J lost 5 bases. Germline V gene sequence: CDR1 LGHNT, CDR2 FRNRAP. CDR3 bases: TGTGCTAGTGGTTTGGTAATCACAGGGGGGGATCAGCCCCAGCATTTT. This codes for CASGLVITGGDQPQHF.

The V call is TRBV28, the J call TRBJ1-1; D perhaps matches TRBD1 (5 bases). CDR1 is MDHEN, CDR2 SYDVKM, per germline. The CDR3 consists of 15 residues. V lost 6 bases and J lost 6, with 20 bases in between. The CDR3 bases are TGTGCCAGCAGCTCAATGAGGGGAGCGCGCGCTGAAGCTTTCTTT. This gives the protein CASSSMRGARAEAFF. The full variable domain, its missing parts supplied by reference TRBV28 and TRBJ1-1, is DVKVTQSSRYLVKRTGEKVFLECVQDMDHENMFWYRQDPGLGLRLIYFSYDVKMKEKGDIPEGYSVSREKKERFSLILESASTNQTSMYLCASSSMRGARAEAFFGQGTRLTVV.